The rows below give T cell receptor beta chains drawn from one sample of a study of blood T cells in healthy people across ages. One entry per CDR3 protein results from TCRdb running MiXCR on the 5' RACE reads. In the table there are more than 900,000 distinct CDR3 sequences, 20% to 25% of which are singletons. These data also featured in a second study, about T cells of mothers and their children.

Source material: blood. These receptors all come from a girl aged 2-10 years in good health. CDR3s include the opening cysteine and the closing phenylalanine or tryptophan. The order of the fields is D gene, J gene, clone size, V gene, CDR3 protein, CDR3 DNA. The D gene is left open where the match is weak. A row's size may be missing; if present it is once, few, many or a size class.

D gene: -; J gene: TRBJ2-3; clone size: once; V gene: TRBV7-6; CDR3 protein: CASSLSRTENTQYF; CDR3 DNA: TGTGCCAGCAGCTTATCCAGGACCGAGAACACGCAGTATTTT
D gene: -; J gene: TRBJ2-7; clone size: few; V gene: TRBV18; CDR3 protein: CASSPPDRMSYEQYF; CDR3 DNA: TGTGCCAGCTCACCACCCGACAGGATGTCCTACGAGCAGTACTTC
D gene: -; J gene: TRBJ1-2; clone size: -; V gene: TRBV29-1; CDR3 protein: CSYTGLAGYTF; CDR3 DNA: TGCAGCTATACAGGGCTGGCTGGCTACACCTTC
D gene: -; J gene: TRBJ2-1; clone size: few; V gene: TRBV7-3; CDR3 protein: CASSELDGEQFF; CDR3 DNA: TGTGCCAGCAGCGAGCTAGATGGTGAGCAGTTCTTC
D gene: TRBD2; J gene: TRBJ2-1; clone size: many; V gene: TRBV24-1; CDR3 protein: CATSDLTSGGPFEQFF; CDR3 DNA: TGTGCCACCAGTGATTTAACTAGCGGGGGCCCATTTGAGCAGTTCTTC
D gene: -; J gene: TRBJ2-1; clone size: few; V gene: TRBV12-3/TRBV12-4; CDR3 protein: CASSPPGAALTYNEQFF; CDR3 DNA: TGTGCCAGCAGTCCCCCAGGGGCGGCCCTTACTTACAATGAGCAGTTCTTC
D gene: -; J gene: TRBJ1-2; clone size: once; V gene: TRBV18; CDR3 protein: CASSPPAGTGGYTF; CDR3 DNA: TGTGCCAGCTCACCCCCGGCAGGGACTGGCGGCTACACCTTC
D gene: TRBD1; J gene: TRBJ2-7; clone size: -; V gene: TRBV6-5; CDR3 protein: CASSFGTEPYEQYF; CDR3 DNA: TGTGCCAGCAGTTTCGGGACAGAACCCTACGAGCAGTACTTC
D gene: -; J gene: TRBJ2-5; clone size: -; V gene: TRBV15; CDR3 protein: CATSRVRLSVQETQYF; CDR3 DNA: TGTGCCACCAGCAGAGTTAGACTATCCGTACAAGAGACCCAGTACTTC
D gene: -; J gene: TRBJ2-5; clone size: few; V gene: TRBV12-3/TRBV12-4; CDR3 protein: CASSRGGSGETQYF; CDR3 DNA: TGTGCCAGCAGCAGAGGCGGGTCGGGGGAGACCCAGTACTTC
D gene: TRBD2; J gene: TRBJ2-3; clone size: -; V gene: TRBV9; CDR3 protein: CASSEVRERGITDTQYF; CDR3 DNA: TGTGCCAGCAGCGAGGTTCGGGAGCGGGGGATCACAGATACGCAGTATTTT
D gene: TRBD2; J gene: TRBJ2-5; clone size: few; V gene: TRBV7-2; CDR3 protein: CASSGAGGTQYF; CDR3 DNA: TGTGCCAGCTCGGGCGCGGGGGGGACCCAGTACTTC
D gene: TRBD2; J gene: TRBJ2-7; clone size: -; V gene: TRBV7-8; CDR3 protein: CASSAPGGNYYEQYF; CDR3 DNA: TGTGCCAGCAGCGCTCCGGGAGGGAATTACTACGAGCAGTACTTC
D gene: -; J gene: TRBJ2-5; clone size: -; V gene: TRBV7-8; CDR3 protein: CASSPGTGYEQCF; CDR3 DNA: TGTGCCAGCAGCCCCGGGACGGGGTACGAGCAGTGCTTC
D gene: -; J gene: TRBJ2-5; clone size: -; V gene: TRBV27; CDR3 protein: CASSLRPGTRETQYF; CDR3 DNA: TGTGCCAGCAGTTTAAGGCCAGGGACAAGAGAGACCCAGTACTTC
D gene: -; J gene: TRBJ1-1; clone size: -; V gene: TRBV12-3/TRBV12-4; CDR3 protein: CASTIDREAFF; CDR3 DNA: TGTGCCAGCACCATAGACCGTGAAGCTTTCTTT
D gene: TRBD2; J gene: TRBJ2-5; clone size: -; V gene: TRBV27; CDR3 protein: CASSPETSEETQYF; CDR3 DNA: TGTGCCAGCAGTCCCGAGACTAGCGAGGAGACCCAGTACTTC
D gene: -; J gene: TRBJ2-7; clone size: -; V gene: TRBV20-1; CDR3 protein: CSARRAYEQYF; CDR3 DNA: TGCAGTGCTCGCAGGGCCTACGAGCAGTACTTC
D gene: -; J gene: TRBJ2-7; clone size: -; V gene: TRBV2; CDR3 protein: CASSELVSEQYF; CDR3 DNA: TGTGCCAGCAGTGAACTCGTCTCCGAGCAGTACTTC
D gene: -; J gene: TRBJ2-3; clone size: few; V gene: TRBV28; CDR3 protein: CASSSPTRRTTDTQYF; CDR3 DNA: TGTGCCAGCAGTTCGCCTACGAGGAGGACCACAGATACGCAGTATTTT
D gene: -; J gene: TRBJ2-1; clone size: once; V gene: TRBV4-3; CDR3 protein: CASSQGRGGVNFF; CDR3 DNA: TGCGCCAGCAGCCAAGGTCGAGGGGGGGTAAACTTCTTC
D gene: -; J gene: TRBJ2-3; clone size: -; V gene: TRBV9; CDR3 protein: CASSVEGLTLADTQYF; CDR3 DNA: TGTGCCAGCAGCGTAGAGGGATTGACCCTAGCAGATACGCAGTATTTT
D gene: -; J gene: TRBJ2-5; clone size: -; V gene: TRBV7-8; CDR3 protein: CASSFSGLPIQETQYF; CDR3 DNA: TGTGCCAGCAGCTTTTCTGGACTACCGATCCAAGAGACCCAGTACTTC
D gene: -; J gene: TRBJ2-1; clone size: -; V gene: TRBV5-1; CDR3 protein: CASSSGPGQSSYNEQFF; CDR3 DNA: TGCGCCAGCAGCTCGGGACCGGGGCAAAGCTCCTACAATGAGCAGTTCTTC
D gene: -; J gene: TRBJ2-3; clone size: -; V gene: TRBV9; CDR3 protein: CASSVKDLGPTWYF; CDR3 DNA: TGTGCCAGCAGCGTGAAGGACCTAGGACCTACATGGTATTTT
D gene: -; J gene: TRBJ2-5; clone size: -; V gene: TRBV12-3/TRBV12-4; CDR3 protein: CASSFLTGASETQYF; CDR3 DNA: TGTGCCAGCAGTTTTTTGACTGGGGCCTCAGAGACCCAGTACTTC